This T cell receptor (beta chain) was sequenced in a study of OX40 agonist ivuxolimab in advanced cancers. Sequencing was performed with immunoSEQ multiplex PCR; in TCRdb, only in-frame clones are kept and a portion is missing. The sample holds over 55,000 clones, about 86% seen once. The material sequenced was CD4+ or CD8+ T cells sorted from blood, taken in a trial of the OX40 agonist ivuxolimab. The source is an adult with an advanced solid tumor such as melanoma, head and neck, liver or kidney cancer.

Here the CDR3 DNA reads TGTGCCAGCAACCTACTACACCACTCCTACGAGCAGTACTTC. Its protein is CASNLLHHSYEQYF. The V and J genes are TRBV27 and TRBJ2-7; D remains unclear. This CDR3 region has 14 residues. Germline loops: CDR1 MNHEY, CDR2 SMNVEV (reference sequence). Trimming stripped 7 bases from V and 0 bases from J, with 13 bases between.